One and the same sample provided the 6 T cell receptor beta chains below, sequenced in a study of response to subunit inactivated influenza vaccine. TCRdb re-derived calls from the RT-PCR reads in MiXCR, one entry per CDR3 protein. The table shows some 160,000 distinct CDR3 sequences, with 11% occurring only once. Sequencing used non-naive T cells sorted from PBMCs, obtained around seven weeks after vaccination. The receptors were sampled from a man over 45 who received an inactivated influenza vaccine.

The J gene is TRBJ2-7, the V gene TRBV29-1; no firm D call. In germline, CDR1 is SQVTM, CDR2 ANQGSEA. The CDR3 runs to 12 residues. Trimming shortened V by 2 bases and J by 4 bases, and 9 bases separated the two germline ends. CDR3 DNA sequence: TGCAGCGTTGAATCTACGGGTTACGAGCAGTACTTC. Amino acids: CSVESTGYEQYF.

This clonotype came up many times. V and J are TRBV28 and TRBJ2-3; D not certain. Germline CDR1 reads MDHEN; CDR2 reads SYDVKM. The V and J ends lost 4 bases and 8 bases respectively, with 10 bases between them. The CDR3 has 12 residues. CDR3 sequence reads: CASSSTWGTQYF. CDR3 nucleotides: TGTGCCAGCAGTTCTACCTGGGGTACGCAGTATTTT.

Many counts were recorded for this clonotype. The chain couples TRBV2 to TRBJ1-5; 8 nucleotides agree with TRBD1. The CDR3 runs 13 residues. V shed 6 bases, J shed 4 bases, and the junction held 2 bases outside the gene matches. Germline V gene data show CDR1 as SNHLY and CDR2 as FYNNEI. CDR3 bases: TGTGCCAGCAGAGACAGGGGAAATCAGCCCCAGCATTTT. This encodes CASRDRGNQPQHF.

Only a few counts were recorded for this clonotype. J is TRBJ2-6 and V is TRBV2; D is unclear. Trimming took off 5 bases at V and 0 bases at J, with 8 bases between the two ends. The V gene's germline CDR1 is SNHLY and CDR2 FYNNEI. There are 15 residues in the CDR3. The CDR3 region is CASSSGFSGANVLTF. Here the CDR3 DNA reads TGTGCCAGCAGTTCAGGCTTCTCTGGGGCCAACGTCCTGACTTTC.

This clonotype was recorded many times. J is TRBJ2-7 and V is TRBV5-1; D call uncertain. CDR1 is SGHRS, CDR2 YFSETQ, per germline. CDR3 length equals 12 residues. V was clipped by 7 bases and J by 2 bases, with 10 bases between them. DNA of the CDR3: TGCGCCAGCGGCAAGGACCCCTACGAGCAGTACTTC. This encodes CASGKDPYEQYF.

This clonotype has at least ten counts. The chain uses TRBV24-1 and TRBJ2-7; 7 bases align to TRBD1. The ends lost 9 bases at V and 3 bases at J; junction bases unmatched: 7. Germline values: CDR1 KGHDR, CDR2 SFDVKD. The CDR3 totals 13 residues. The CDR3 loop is CATHPRDSYEQYF. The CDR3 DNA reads TGTGCCACCCATCCCAGGGACAGCTACGAGCAGTACTTC.